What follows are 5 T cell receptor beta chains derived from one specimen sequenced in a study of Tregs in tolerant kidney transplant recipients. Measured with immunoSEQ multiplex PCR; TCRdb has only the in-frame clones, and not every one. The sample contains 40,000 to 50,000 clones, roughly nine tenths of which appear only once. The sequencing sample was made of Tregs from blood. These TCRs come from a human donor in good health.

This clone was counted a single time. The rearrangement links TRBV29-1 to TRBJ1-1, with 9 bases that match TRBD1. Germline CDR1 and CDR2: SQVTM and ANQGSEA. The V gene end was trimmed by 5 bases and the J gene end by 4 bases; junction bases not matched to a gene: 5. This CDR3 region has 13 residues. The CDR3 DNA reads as TGCAGCGTTCCCGGGACAGGGTTCACTGAAGCTTTCTTT. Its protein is CSVPGTGFTEAFF.

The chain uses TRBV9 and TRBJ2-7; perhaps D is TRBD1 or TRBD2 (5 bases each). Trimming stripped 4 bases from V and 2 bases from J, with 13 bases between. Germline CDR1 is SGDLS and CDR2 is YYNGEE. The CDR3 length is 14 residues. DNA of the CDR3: TGTGCCAGCAGCCGCCGGGGCGGACCCTACGAGCAGTACTTC. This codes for CASSRRGGPYEQYF. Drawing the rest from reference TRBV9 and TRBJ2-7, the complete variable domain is DSGVTQTPKHLITATGQRVTLRCSPRSGDLSVYWYQQSLDQGLQFLIQYYNGEERAKGNILERFSAQQFPDLHSELNLSSLELGDSALYFCASSRRGGPYEQYFGPGTRLTVT.

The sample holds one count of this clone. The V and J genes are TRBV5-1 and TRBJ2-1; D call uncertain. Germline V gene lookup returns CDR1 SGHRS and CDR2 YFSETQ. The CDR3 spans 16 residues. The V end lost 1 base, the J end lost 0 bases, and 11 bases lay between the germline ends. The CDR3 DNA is TGCGCCAGCAGCTTGTTTGAAAGGGCCTCCTACAATGAGCAGTTCTTC. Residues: CASSLFERASYNEQFF.

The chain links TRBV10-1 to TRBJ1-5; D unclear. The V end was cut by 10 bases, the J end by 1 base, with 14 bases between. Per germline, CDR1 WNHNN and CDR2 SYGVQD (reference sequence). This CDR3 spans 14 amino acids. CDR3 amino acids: CATSPQGSNQPQHF. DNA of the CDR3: TGCGCCACCAGCCCTCAAGGGAGCAATCAGCCCCAGCATTTT.

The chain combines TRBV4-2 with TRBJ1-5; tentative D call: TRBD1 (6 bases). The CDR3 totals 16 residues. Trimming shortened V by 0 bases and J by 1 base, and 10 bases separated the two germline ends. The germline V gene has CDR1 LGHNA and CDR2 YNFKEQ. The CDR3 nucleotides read TGTGCCAGCAGCCAAGAGGGCGGGGGCAGCAATCAGCCCCAGCATTTT. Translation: CASSQEGGGSNQPQHF.